This T cell receptor (beta chain) was observed in a study of CD8 T cells in ankylosing spondylitis. There are a few counts of this clonotype. What it binds is unknown. Germline CDR1 reads MNHEY; CDR2 reads SVGEGT. J lost 3 bases, V lost 6 bases, and 3 bases had no gene match. The CDR3 spans 13 residues. Quantitative molecular-barcoded 5'-RACE generated the TCR beta libraries. TCRdb called the 5' RACE reads again in MiXCR, with one record for every CDR3 protein. The sample lists under 150,000 distinct CDR3 sequences; roughly 8.3% were seen once. Study-wide findings and caveats: Prior work had noted some motif variants in reactive arthritis blood and synovial fluid. Researchers report that disease-linked clones proved CD8+ and relatively rare in peripheral blood.

The TCR originated in a male donor with ankylosing spondylitis. The chain is built from TRBV6-2 or TRBV6-3 and TRBJ2-3; 7 bases are a match to TRBD1. The sequencing sample was made of synovial fluid, either unsorted or a sorted T cell fraction (not recorded which). CDR3 amino acids: CASRRQGTDTQYF. CDR3 DNA: TGTGCCAGCAGGCGACAGGGAACAGATACGCAGTATTTT.